Below, 14 T cell receptor beta chains from the same sample are listed, as sequenced in a study of neoadjuvant anti-PD-1 for oral cavity cancer. Generated by immunoSEQ multiplex PCR, the TCRdb table keeps only in-frame clones and is missing some. The sample holds about 12,000 clones, about 71% seen once. Regarding time point: after neoadjuvant nivolumab, at surgical resection. The material sequenced was PBMCs, taken after nivolumab (anti-PD-1) treatment. These receptors came from a person aged 35-79 years with oral cavity squamous cell carcinoma.

This chain links TRBV6-6 with TRBJ1-2, with D maybe TRBD1 (6 bases). V lost 5 bases and J lost 0, with 10 bases in between. This CDR3 is built from 14 residues. Germline V gene lookup returns CDR1 MNHNY and CDR2 SVGAGI (reference sequence). CDR3 residues: CASSISGANYGYTF. As DNA, the CDR3 is TGTGCCAGCAGTATCTCAGGGGCTAACTATGGCTACACCTTC.

CDR3 coding DNA: TGTGCCAGCAGCCAGGGACAGTACCAAGAGACCCAGTACTTC. This codes for CASSQGQYQETQYF. The chain recombines TRBV25-1 with TRBJ2-5; 7 nucleotides match TRBD1. Trimming at V came to 6 bases and at J to 0 bases, leaving 4 bases not matched to a gene. Germline V gene sequence: CDR1 MGHDK, CDR2 SYGVNS. CDR3 size: 14 residues.

The V call is TRBV6-6, the J call TRBJ1-5; D unresolved. V was shortened by 1 base and J by 4 bases, with 2 bases between the two germline ends. The germline gives CDR1 MNHNY, CDR2 SVGAGI (reference sequence). This CDR3 comprises 12 residues. CDR3 protein: CASSYLNQPQHF. For the CDR3, the DNA is TGTGCCAGCAGTTACTTAAATCAGCCCCAGCATTTT.

A single count supports this clone. The chain has TRBV7-8 and TRBJ2-1, with a possible D match to TRBD2 (7 bases). Germline V gene lookup returns CDR1 SGHVS and CDR2 FQNEAQ. The CDR3 totals 17 residues. The germline V and J ends were trimmed by 5 bases and 2 bases, with 19 bases remaining between them. The CDR3 spells CASSPTGGGATYNEQFF. The DNA of the CDR3 is TGTGCCAGCAGCCCAACCGGTGGGGGGGCTACCTACAATGAGCAGTTCTTC.

The chain employs TRBV19 and TRBJ2-1, with 12 bases identical to TRBD2. V trimming: 3 bases; J trimming: 6 bases; junction bases outside the gene matches: 6. Germline V CDR1 and CDR2: LNHDA, SQIVND (reference sequence). The CDR3 is 16 residues long. Here the CDR3 reads CASSIRGTSGLNEQFF. The DNA for the CDR3 is TGTGCCAGTAGTATTCGCGGGACTAGCGGGCTCAATGAGCAGTTCTTC.

The J gene is TRBJ2-3, the V gene TRBV7-2; tentatively, D is TRBD1 (5 bases). Germline CDR1 and CDR2: SGHTA and FQGNSA. V lost 5 bases and J lost 5, with 20 bases in between. The CDR3 totals 16 residues. The CDR3 reads CASSPLPGRVEDTQYF. DNA of the CDR3: TGTGCCAGCAGCCCACTGCCGGGCAGGGTCGAAGATACGCAGTATTTT.

This clone showed up just a few times. The chain recombines TRBV6-1 with TRBJ2-2, with D unresolved. Germline V lookup: CDR1 MNHNS, CDR2 SASEGT. The CDR3 is 16 amino acids. V shed 2 bases and J shed 2 bases, with 12 bases lying between them. The CDR3 sequence: CASSERPGGNTGELFF. CDR3 nucleotides: TGTGCCAGCAGTGAAAGGCCAGGTGGAAACACCGGGGAGCTGTTTTTT.

The chain uses TRBV19 and TRBJ1-6; 9 bases align to TRBD1. The length of the CDR3 is 16 residues. V lost 5 bases and J lost 6; bases outside the gene matches: 8. Germline V gene lookup returns CDR1 LNHDA and CDR2 SQIVND (reference sequence). CDR3 in DNA: TGTGCCAGTAGTTTGACAGGGGGTATTAGTAATTCACCCCTCCACTTT. It encodes CASSLTGGISNSPLHF.

V gene TRBV7-2 combines with J gene TRBJ1-1; 7 positions match TRBD1. Germline V CDR1 and CDR2: SGHTA, FQGNSA. This CDR3 region has 14 residues. The V and J ends lost 5 bases and 4 bases, in that order; junction bases with no gene match: 7. CDR3 residues: CASSPRGVVTEAFF. The DNA of the CDR3 is TGTGCCAGCAGCCCCAGGGGGGTCGTCACTGAAGCTTTCTTT.

The chain combines TRBV7-9 with TRBJ1-1; 7 nucleotides line up with TRBD1. V was pared by 6 bases and J by 1 base, with 5 bases of the junction left unmatched. CDR1 is SEHNR and CDR2 is FQNEAQ in the germline V gene (reference sequence). This CDR3 has 14 amino acids. The CDR3 DNA sequence: TGTGCCAGCAGTACAGGGGCCTGGAACACTGAAGCTTTCTTT. It specifies CASSTGAWNTEAFF.

J is TRBJ2-1 and V is TRBV7-8; TRBD2 matches 8 bases. Germline values: CDR1 SGHVS, CDR2 FQNEAQ. Trimming at V came to 6 bases and at J to 1 base, leaving 11 bases not matched to a gene. The CDR3 loop spans 17 amino acids. The CDR3 sequence is CASRRQASGLSYNEQFF. The CDR3 DNA is TGTGCCAGCAGGAGGCAGGCTAGCGGGTTATCCTACAATGAGCAGTTCTTC.

The chain combines TRBV7-9 with TRBJ2-7; D perhaps matches TRBD1 (6 bases). V was shortened by 5 bases and J by 2 bases, with 13 bases between the two germline ends. Germline V gene lookup returns CDR1 SEHNR and CDR2 FQNEAQ (reference sequence). The CDR3 consists of 14 residues. CDR3 residues: CASSPGRTAYEQYF. In nucleotides, the CDR3 is TGTGCCAGCAGCCCAGGCAGGACAGCCTACGAGCAGTACTTC.

The chain has TRBV5-1 and TRBJ2-3; D ambiguous. Trimming took off 1 base at V and 0 bases at J, with 9 bases between the two ends. The CDR3 contains 15 residues. Germline V lookup: CDR1 SGHRS, CDR2 YFSETQ. The CDR3 DNA reads TGCGCCAGCAGCTTGAAATCCGGTAGCACAGATACGCAGTATTTT. This sequence encodes CASSLKSGSTDTQYF.

The V and J genes are TRBV11-2 and TRBJ2-7; D ambiguous. The V end lost 1 base, the J end lost 5 bases, and 6 bases lay between the germline ends. The germline CDR1 and CDR2 sequences are SGHAT and FQNNGV. CDR3 size: 12 residues. The DNA of the CDR3 is TGTGCCAGCAGCTTAGTACCAGACGAGCAGTACTTC. This sequence encodes CASSLVPDEQYF.